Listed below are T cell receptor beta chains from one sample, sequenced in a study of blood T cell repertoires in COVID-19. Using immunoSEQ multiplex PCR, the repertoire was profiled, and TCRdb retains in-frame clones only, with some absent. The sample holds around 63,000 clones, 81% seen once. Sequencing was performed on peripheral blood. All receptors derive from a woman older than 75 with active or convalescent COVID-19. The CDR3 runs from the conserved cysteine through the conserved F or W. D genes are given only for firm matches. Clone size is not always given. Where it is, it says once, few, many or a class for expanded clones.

CDR3aa: CASSFSPLGELFF
CDR3nt: TGTGCCAGCAGCTTCTCCCCCCTCGGGGAGCTGTTTTTT
abundance: many
v_gene: TRBV7-3
j_gene: TRBJ2-2
d_gene: -

CDR3aa: CASSLISGGSEAFF
CDR3nt: TGTGCCAGCAGCCTAATCTCCGGGGGAAGTGAAGCTTTCTTT
abundance: -
v_gene: TRBV7-2
j_gene: TRBJ1-1
d_gene: -

CDR3aa: CASSPRTSGGKNGELFF
CDR3nt: TGTGCCAGTAGTCCAAGGACTAGCGGGGGAAAGAACGGGGAGCTGTTTTTT
abundance: -
v_gene: TRBV19
j_gene: TRBJ2-2
d_gene: TRBD2

CDR3aa: CASSQSRNTGELFF
CDR3nt: TGTGCCAGCAGCCAGAGTCGGAACACCGGGGAGCTGTTTTTT
abundance: once
v_gene: TRBV3-1/TRBV3-2
j_gene: TRBJ2-2
d_gene: -

CDR3aa: CASQSGTGGEAFF
CDR3nt: TGCGCCAGCCAATCCGGGACAGGGGGTGAAGCTTTCTTT
abundance: few
v_gene: TRBV5-1
j_gene: TRBJ1-1
d_gene: TRBD1

CDR3aa: CASSFGSGNYEQYF
CDR3nt: TGTGCCAGCAGCTTTGGAAGCGGGAACTACGAGCAGTACTTC
abundance: -
v_gene: TRBV7-9
j_gene: TRBJ2-7
d_gene: TRBD2

CDR3aa: CASSKQGQGDGYTF
CDR3nt: TGTGCCAGCAGTAAACAGGGACAGGGGGATGGCTACACCTTC
abundance: -
v_gene: TRBV6-5
j_gene: TRBJ1-2
d_gene: TRBD1

CDR3aa: CASSVYQRGTTDTQYF
CDR3nt: TGCGCCAGCAGTGTTTACCAGCGGGGGACTACAGATACGCAGTATTTT
abundance: -
v_gene: TRBV5-1
j_gene: TRBJ2-3
d_gene: TRBD2

CDR3aa: CASSPRGMQETQYF
CDR3nt: TGTGCCAGCTCCCCCCGCGGGATGCAAGAGACCCAGTACTTC
abundance: -
v_gene: TRBV18
j_gene: TRBJ2-5
d_gene: -

CDR3aa: CASSAPGQAAFDTEAFF
CDR3nt: TGTGCCAGCAGCGCACCGGGACAGGCGGCTTTCGACACTGAAGCTTTCTTT
abundance: -
v_gene: TRBV5-4
j_gene: TRBJ1-1
d_gene: TRBD1

CDR3aa: CASSPNRDRVSYGYTF
CDR3nt: TGTGCCAGCAGTCCAAACCGGGACAGGGTTAGCTATGGCTACACCTTC
abundance: -
v_gene: TRBV6-6
j_gene: TRBJ1-2
d_gene: TRBD1

CDR3aa: CASSFRGLNYGYTF
CDR3nt: TGTGCCAGCAGTTTCAGGGGCCTTAACTATGGCTACACCTTC
abundance: -
v_gene: TRBV27
j_gene: TRBJ1-2
d_gene: -

CDR3aa: CASSNQQGAGRKEANVLTF
CDR3nt: TGTGCCAGCAGCAACCAGCAGGGGGCAGGGAGGAAAGAGGCCAACGTCCTGACTTTC
abundance: many
v_gene: TRBV21-1
j_gene: TRBJ2-6
d_gene: -

CDR3aa: CASSAPAGGHRDEQFF
CDR3nt: TGTGCCAGCAGCGCACCCGCGGGGGGGCATAGGGATGAGCAGTTCTTC
abundance: -
v_gene: TRBV5-6
j_gene: TRBJ2-1
d_gene: TRBD2

CDR3aa: CASSVAGNTGELFF
CDR3nt: TGTGCCAGCAGCGTGGCAGGCAACACCGGGGAGCTGTTTTTT
abundance: -
v_gene: TRBV9
j_gene: TRBJ2-2
d_gene: -

CDR3aa: CASNLSGLSNQPQHF
CDR3nt: TGTGCCAGCAATTTGTCAGGGCTTAGCAATCAGCCCCAGCATTTT
abundance: -
v_gene: TRBV27
j_gene: TRBJ1-5
d_gene: -

CDR3aa: CASNPTRGTEAFF
CDR3nt: TGTGCCAGCAACCCTACAAGGGGCACTGAAGCTTTCTTT
abundance: once
v_gene: TRBV6-5
j_gene: TRBJ1-1
d_gene: -

CDR3aa: CASSPLVGLGGETQYF
CDR3nt: TGTGCCAGCAGCCCTCTGGTGGGACTAGGCGGGGAGACCCAGTACTTC
abundance: -
v_gene: TRBV3-1/TRBV3-2
j_gene: TRBJ2-5
d_gene: TRBD2

CDR3aa: CASSQRAGDGIQYF
CDR3nt: TGCGCCAGCAGCCAAAGAGCCGGGGATGGCATTCAGTACTTC
abundance: few
v_gene: TRBV4-1
j_gene: TRBJ2-4
d_gene: -

CDR3aa: CATSRDRLGQGSYEQYF
CDR3nt: TGTGCCACCAGCAGAGATCGGTTGGGACAGGGCTCCTACGAGCAGTACTTC
abundance: -
v_gene: TRBV15
j_gene: TRBJ2-7
d_gene: TRBD1

CDR3aa: CATSREGQDTGELFF
CDR3nt: TGTGCCACCAGCAGAGAGGGACAGGACACCGGGGAGCTGTTTTTT
abundance: -
v_gene: TRBV15
j_gene: TRBJ2-2
d_gene: TRBD1

CDR3aa: CATPLQGVEKLFF
CDR3nt: TGTGCCACCCCTCTTCAGGGTGTGGAAAAACTGTTTTTT
abundance: -
v_gene: TRBV24-1
j_gene: TRBJ1-4
d_gene: -

CDR3aa: CASSYSEDFNEQYF
CDR3nt: TGTGCCAGCAGTTACTCGGAGGACTTTAACGAGCAGTACTTC
abundance: few
v_gene: TRBV6-2/TRBV6-3
j_gene: TRBJ2-7
d_gene: -

CDR3aa: CASSQDQARNTEAFF
CDR3nt: TGCGCCAGCAGCCAAGATCAGGCGAGGAACACTGAAGCTTTCTTT
abundance: -
v_gene: TRBV4-1
j_gene: TRBJ1-1
d_gene: -

CDR3aa: CASSQDVDQPQHF
CDR3nt: TGCGCCAGCAGCCAAGATGTCGATCAGCCCCAGCATTTT
abundance: once
v_gene: TRBV4-3
j_gene: TRBJ1-5
d_gene: -

CDR3aa: CASSQGLGGSNEQFF
CDR3nt: TGTGCCAGCAGCCAAGGCCTCGGGGGGTCCAATGAGCAGTTCTTC
abundance: -
v_gene: TRBV3-1/TRBV3-2
j_gene: TRBJ2-1
d_gene: TRBD2

CDR3aa: CASSLGRGSGNEQFF
CDR3nt: TGTGCCAGCAGCCTCGGGCGGGGTTCGGGCAATGAGCAGTTCTTC
abundance: -
v_gene: TRBV9
j_gene: TRBJ2-1
d_gene: -

CDR3aa: CASSQGSGQGYGYTF
CDR3nt: TGCGCCAGCAGCCAAGGGTCTGGGCAGGGCTATGGCTACACCTTC
abundance: -
v_gene: TRBV4-3
j_gene: TRBJ1-2
d_gene: -

CDR3aa: CAISGRQAQGDIQYF
CDR3nt: TGTGCCATCAGTGGGAGACAGGCCCAGGGAGACATTCAGTACTTC
abundance: -
v_gene: TRBV10-3
j_gene: TRBJ2-4
d_gene: -

CDR3aa: CASRRLAPTYEQYF
CDR3nt: TGTGCCAGCAGAAGACTAGCGCCAACCTACGAGCAGTACTTC
abundance: -
v_gene: TRBV6-5
j_gene: TRBJ2-7
d_gene: TRBD2

CDR3aa: CASSGNEKLFF
CDR3nt: TGTGCCAGTTCCGGGAATGAAAAACTGTTTTTT
abundance: -
v_gene: TRBV19
j_gene: TRBJ1-4
d_gene: -

CDR3aa: CASSTLGQGYGETQYF
CDR3nt: TGTGCCAGCAGCACCCTCGGACAGGGTTATGGAGAGACCCAGTACTTC
abundance: -
v_gene: TRBV5-6
j_gene: TRBJ2-5
d_gene: TRBD1

CDR3aa: CASRTAVNEKLFF
CDR3nt: TGTGCCAGCCGGACAGCTGTCAATGAAAAACTGTTTTTT
abundance: -
v_gene: TRBV7-8
j_gene: TRBJ1-4
d_gene: -

CDR3aa: CSVERGWADTQYF
CDR3nt: TGCAGCGTTGAACGGGGGTGGGCGGATACGCAGTATTTT
abundance: -
v_gene: TRBV29-1
j_gene: TRBJ2-3
d_gene: -

CDR3aa: CASSFGTGAYEQYF
CDR3nt: TGTGCCAGCAGCTTCGGGACAGGGGCCTACGAGCAGTACTTC
abundance: -
v_gene: TRBV13
j_gene: TRBJ2-7
d_gene: TRBD1

CDR3aa: CAISESRDLKVADTQYF
CDR3nt: TGTGCCATCAGTGAATCTCGGGACTTGAAGGTCGCAGATACGCAGTATTTT
abundance: -
v_gene: TRBV10-3
j_gene: TRBJ2-3
d_gene: -

CDR3aa: CASSLKTEPSWGYTF
CDR3nt: TGTGCCAGCAGCCTGAAGACAGAGCCCTCGTGGGGCTACACCTTC
abundance: -
v_gene: TRBV11-2
j_gene: TRBJ1-2
d_gene: -

CDR3aa: CASSSRTGNYEQYF
CDR3nt: TGTGCCAGCAGTTCTAGGACAGGGAACTACGAGCAGTACTTC
abundance: -
v_gene: TRBV6-5
j_gene: TRBJ2-7
d_gene: TRBD1

CDR3aa: CASRPDTEETQYF
CDR3nt: TGTGCCAGCAGACCGGACACCGAAGAGACCCAGTACTTC
abundance: once
v_gene: TRBV13
j_gene: TRBJ2-5
d_gene: -

CDR3aa: CASSVRRGTDTQYF
CDR3nt: TGCGCCAGCAGTGTACGGCGGGGCACAGATACGCAGTATTTT
abundance: -
v_gene: TRBV10-1
j_gene: TRBJ2-3
d_gene: -

CDR3aa: CASSPRTGTGQPQHF
CDR3nt: TGTGCCAGCAGCCCTCGGACAGGGACTGGACAGCCCCAGCATTTT
abundance: -
v_gene: TRBV27
j_gene: TRBJ1-5
d_gene: TRBD1